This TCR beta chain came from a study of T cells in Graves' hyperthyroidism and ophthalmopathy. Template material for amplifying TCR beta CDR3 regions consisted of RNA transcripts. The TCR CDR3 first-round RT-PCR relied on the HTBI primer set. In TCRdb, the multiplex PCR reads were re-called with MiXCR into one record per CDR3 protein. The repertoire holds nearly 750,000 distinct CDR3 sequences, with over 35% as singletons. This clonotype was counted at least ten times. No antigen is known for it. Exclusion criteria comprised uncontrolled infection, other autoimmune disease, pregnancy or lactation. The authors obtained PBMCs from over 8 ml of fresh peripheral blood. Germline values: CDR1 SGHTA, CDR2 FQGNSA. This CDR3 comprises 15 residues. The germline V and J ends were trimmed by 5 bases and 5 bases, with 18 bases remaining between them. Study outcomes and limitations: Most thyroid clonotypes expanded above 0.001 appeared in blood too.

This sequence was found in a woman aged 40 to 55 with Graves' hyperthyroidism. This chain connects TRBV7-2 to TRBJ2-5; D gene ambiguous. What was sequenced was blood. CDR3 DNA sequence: TGTGCCAGCAGCATACAGACTGTCGGCGGTGAGACCCAGTACTTC. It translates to CASSIQTVGGETQYF.